A single sample gave rise to the 5 T cell receptor beta chains below, sequenced in a study of CD8+ T cells in alopecia areata. The authors extracted RNA and reverse transcribed it into cDNA as the sequencing template. Assay: immunoSEQ multiplex PCR; the TCRdb copy retains only in-frame clones and omits some. This table holds 200,000 to 250,000 clones, around 67% found once. The sequencing used CD4+ T cells sorted from blood, collected at week 0. These receptors all stem from a human donor with alopecia areata.

The chain uses TRBV9 and TRBJ2-1, with D possibly being TRBD1 or TRBD2 (5 bases each). Germline V gene data show CDR1 as SGDLS and CDR2 as YYNGEE. The V end was cut by 5 bases, the J end by 4 bases, with 13 bases between. The length of the CDR3 is 14 residues. The CDR3 sequence is CASRPGPRYNEQFF. The CDR3 bases are TGTGCCAGCAGACCGGGACCCAGATACAATGAGCAGTTCTTC.

The chain has TRBV4-1 and TRBJ1-2; D call uncertain. The V end was cut by 4 bases, the J end by 8 bases, with 20 bases between. In germline, CDR1 is MGHRA, CDR2 YSYEKL. The CDR3 has 15 residues. The CDR3 DNA follows: TGCGCCAGCAGCCCCCTGGAGGTGGGAGGCCTCGGCTACACCTTC. The encoded protein is CASSPLEVGGLGYTF.

This sequence joins TRBV30 and TRBJ2-7; perhaps TRBD1 as D (5 bases). Trimming took 2 bases from V and 4 from J, leaving 12 bases between them. Germline V gene data show CDR1 as GTSNPN and CDR2 as SVGIG (reference sequence). This CDR3 contains 13 residues. CDR3 in DNA: TGTGCCTGGAGTTCGCAGGGATGGTACGAGCAGTACTTC. Translating gives CAWSSQGWYEQYF.

J is TRBJ1-2 and V is TRBV7-9, with 8 positions matching TRBD1. The V gene end was trimmed by 6 bases and the J gene end by 4 bases; junction bases not matched to a gene: 4. This CDR3 has 13 amino acids. Germline V gene sequence: CDR1 SEHNR, CDR2 FQNEAQ (reference sequence). This CDR3 is CASRPGQGYGYTF. In DNA, the CDR3 is TGTGCCAGCAGACCCGGACAGGGCTATGGCTACACCTTC.

This rearrangement joins TRBV30 to TRBJ2-1; a possible D gene is TRBD2 (5 bases). Per the germline V gene, CDR1 is GTSNPN and CDR2 is SVGIG (reference sequence). The CDR3 has 13 residues. Between the trimmed V and J ends, which lost 3 bases and 0 bases, there was a span of 6 bases. This CDR3 is CAWRAGSYNEQFF. CDR3 sequence (DNA): TGTGCCTGGAGGGCGGGCTCCTACAATGAGCAGTTCTTC.